These 21 T cell receptor beta chains originate from one sample sequenced in a study of blood T cell repertoires in COVID-19. The assay was immunoSEQ multiplex PCR, and TCRdb's table has in-frame clones only and misses some. There are around 43,000 clones in the sample; over 75% occur only once, and 25% to 35% lies in the top ten. Sequenced input: peripheral blood. All receptors come from a woman aged 80 or over with acute or convalescent COVID-19.

This clone was seen a single time. The chain has TRBV3-1 (or the pseudogene TRBV3-2) and TRBJ2-7; no clear D. Germline V gene lookup returns CDR1 LGHDT and CDR2 YNNKEL (reference sequence). Trimming cost V 1 base and J 9 bases, with 7 bases left between them. There are 11 residues in the CDR3. The CDR3 sequence is CASSQGGGQYF. DNA of the CDR3: TGTGCCAGCAGCCAAGGAGGCGGGCAGTACTTC.

The rearrangement links TRBV12-3 or TRBV12-4 to TRBJ2-5; 7 bases match TRBD1. V was pared by 6 bases and J by 3 bases, with 4 bases of the junction left unmatched. There are 13 residues in the CDR3. CDR3 residues: CASSPGQKETQYF. The DNA for the CDR3 is TGTGCCAGCAGCCCGGGACAGAAAGAGACCCAGTACTTC.

The chain has TRBV5-1 and TRBJ1-3; no clear D gene. The CDR3 runs 14 residues. Germline V lookup: CDR1 SGHRS, CDR2 YFSETQ. Trimming pared 6 bases from V and 0 bases from J, leaving 10 bases between. The chain's CDR3 is CASTGEPSGNTIYF. The CDR3 coding sequence is TGCGCCAGCACGGGAGAGCCCTCTGGAAACACCATATATTTT. Based on the CDR3 plus reference TRBV5-1 and TRBJ1-3, the full variable domain is KAGVTQTPRYLIKTRGQQVTLSCSPISGHRSVSWYQQTPGQGLQFLFEYFSETQRNKGNFPGRFSGRQFSNSRSEMNVSTLELGDSALYLCASTGEPSGNTIYFGEGSWLTVV.

This clone was seen just once. The chain combines TRBV5-1 with TRBJ2-5; D perhaps matches TRBD2 (6 bases). Germline values: CDR1 SGHRS, CDR2 YFSETQ. The V end lost 0 bases, the J end lost 5 bases, and 14 bases lay between the germline ends. This CDR3 comprises 15 residues. The DNA for the CDR3 is TGCGCCAGCAGCTTGGGCCTGGAGGGGACGGAGACCCAGTACTTC. It codes for CASSLGLEGTETQYF. The whole variable domain, remainder taken from reference TRBV5-1 and TRBJ2-5, is KAGVTQTPRYLIKTRGQQVTLSCSPISGHRSVSWYQQTPGQGLQFLFEYFSETQRNKGNFPGRFSGRQFSNSRSEMNVSTLELGDSALYLCASSLGLEGTETQYFGPGTRLLVL.

This clone was found a few times. The chain carries TRBV2 and TRBJ2-1; D unclear. The germline gives CDR1 SNHLY, CDR2 FYNNEI. V was cut by 6 bases and J by 6 bases, with 9 bases left in between. CDR3 size: 12 residues. The DNA for the CDR3 is TGTGCCAGCAGAGTAGTTGGCAATGAGCAGTTCTTC. Its protein is CASRVVGNEQFF.

This clone was picked up one time. This sequence joins TRBV2 and TRBJ2-2; D perhaps matches TRBD1 (6 bases). The CDR3 is 13 residues long. Trimming removed 5 bases from V and 7 bases from J, with 11 bases in between. The germline V gene has CDR1 SNHLY and CDR2 FYNNEI. The CDR3 DNA reads as TGTGCCAGCAGTCCGACAGGTTTCGGGGAGCTGTTTTTT. Translated, it gives CASSPTGFGELFF.

CDR3 region: CASSYSSAAPTDTQYF. The CDR3 nucleotides are TGTGCCAGCAGTTACTCGAGTGCGGCCCCCACAGATACGCAGTATTTT. The V and J genes are TRBV6-5 and TRBJ2-3; D unclear. The CDR3 consists of 16 residues. V was pared by 0 bases and J by 2 bases, with 12 bases between. CDR1 MNHEY and CDR2 SVGAGI come from the germline V gene.

This chain uses TRBV28 with TRBJ2-1; 8 bases line up with TRBD1. Trimming at V came to 6 bases and at J to 5 bases, leaving 9 bases not matched to a gene. Germline V gene sequence: CDR1 MDHEN, CDR2 SYDVKM. The CDR3 contains 15 residues. As DNA, the CDR3 is TGTGCCAGCAGGGCTGGGACAGGCCGGAACAATGAGCAGTTCTTC. Residues: CASRAGTGRNNEQFF. Based on the CDR3 plus reference TRBV28 and TRBJ2-1, the full variable domain is DVKVTQSSRYLVKRTGEKVFLECVQDMDHENMFWYRQDPGLGLRLIYFSYDVKMKEKGDIPEGYSVSREKKERFSLILESASTNQTSMYLCASRAGTGRNNEQFFGPGTRLTVL.

The chain is built from TRBV14 and TRBJ1-1; no definite D call. The CDR3 extends over 11 amino acids. Trimming took off 2 bases at V and 6 bases at J, with 4 bases between the two ends. The V gene's germline CDR1 is SGHDN and CDR2 FVKESK. The CDR3 DNA sequence: TGTGCCAGCAGCCAAATCTCTGAAGCTTTCTTT. It yields the protein CASSQISEAFF.

Here the CDR3 reads CASSFRTGEETQYF. The CDR3 DNA follows: TGTGCCAGCAGTTTTAGGACAGGGGAAGAGACCCAGTACTTC. The chain combines TRBV27 with TRBJ2-5, with 9 bases fitting TRBD1. Per germline, CDR1 MNHEY and CDR2 SMNVEV (reference sequence). This CDR3 is 14 amino acids long. The junction had 2 bases not matched to a gene; V was cut back by 3 bases and J by 3 bases.

This chain joins TRBV6-5 and TRBJ2-3; 9 positions agree with TRBD2. Trimming cost V 7 bases and J 2 bases; bases outside gene matches: 4. The CDR3 sequence is 14 residues long. Germline lookup yields CDR1 MNHEY and CDR2 SVGAGI. The CDR3 DNA is TGTGCCAGCATTCTAGCGGGGTTCACAGATACGCAGTATTTT. Protein: CASILAGFTDTQYF.

Concerning this clone: A much larger clone lies one base from this, so it may be a read error. The chain joins TRBV2 to TRBJ2-7; 7 nucleotides align to TRBD2. Germline V lookup: CDR1 SNHLY, CDR2 FYNNEI. V was clipped by 11 bases and J by 0 bases; unmatched bases: 16. The CDR3 is made up of 16 amino acids. The CDR3, as DNA: TGTGCCTGCTGTGGGGGGGAAGGGGTGGGCTCCTACGAGCAGTACTTC. As protein: CACCGGEGVGSYEQYF.

This clone was counted a few times. The chain joins TRBV6-5 to TRBJ2-2, with 9 bases that match TRBD2. The CDR3 has 15 amino acids. Germline-derived CDR1 and CDR2 are MNHEY and SVGAGI. The junction had 7 bases not matched to a gene; V was cut back by 5 bases and J by 6 bases. CDR3 sequence (DNA): TGTGCCAGCAGTCTATCTAGCGGGAAAGCCGGGGAGCTGTTTTTT. Translating it yields CASSLSSGKAGELFF.

As regards this clone: A junction boundary mismatches the germline segment, possibly from a read error. This rearrangement joins TRBV12-3 or TRBV12-4 to TRBJ2-1; TRBD2 might be the D (6 bases). The length of the CDR3 is 13 residues. This CDR3 is CASSPLMTSWKIF. CDR3 in DNA: TGTGCCAGCAGCCCACTGATGACTAGTTGGAAGATCTTC.

The chain is built from TRBV5-1 and TRBJ2-3, with TRBD2 identical over 10 bases. Looked up from germline, CDR1 is SGHRS and CDR2 is YFSETQ. Trimming removed 2 bases from V and 6 bases from J; junction bases left unmatched: 9. The CDR3 is made up of 16 amino acids. CDR3 sequence (DNA): TGCGCCAGCAGCTTTGATTCTAGCGGGAGTGTGGATACGCAGTATTTT. Translated: CASSFDSSGSVDTQYF.

J is TRBJ2-4 and V is TRBV28, with a possible D match to TRBD1 (6 bases). Germline-derived CDR1 and CDR2 are MDHEN and SYDVKM. The CDR3 spans 15 residues. V shed 6 bases and J shed 0 bases, with 12 bases lying between them. This CDR3 is CASSLTGLAKNIQYF. The CDR3 nucleotides read TGTGCCAGCAGCCTGACAGGACTAGCCAAAAACATTCAGTACTTC.

The chain has TRBV25-1 and TRBJ2-7; possible D gene TRBD1, 5 bases. The CDR3 loop spans 16 amino acids. The germline V gene encodes CDR1 MGHDK and CDR2 SYGVNS. V was trimmed by 1 base and J by 1 base, leaving 14 bases between them. The CDR3: CASSESGRAGSYEQYF. In DNA, the CDR3 is TGTGCCAGCAGTGAATCGGGCAGGGCAGGGTCCTACGAGCAGTACTTC.

The V call is TRBV30, the J call TRBJ1-3, with TRBD1 matching over 7 bases. From germline, CDR1 is GTSNPN and CDR2 SVGIG (reference sequence). This CDR3 contains 13 residues. Losses at the gene ends were 4 bases for V and 4 bases for J; bases not matched to a gene: 4. The CDR3 is CAWTNRGGNTIYF. The CDR3 DNA reads TGTGCCTGGACCAACAGGGGAGGAAACACCATATATTTT.

The chain is built from TRBV10-2 and TRBJ2-6; D gene uncertain. Trimming stripped 10 bases from V and 0 bases from J, with 10 bases between. The CDR3 spans 14 residues. Germline CDR1 and CDR2: WSHSY and SAAADI. In nucleotides, the CDR3 is TGCGCCACCCGGTCTGGCTCTGGGGCCAACGTCCTGACTTTC. Encoded protein: CATRSGSGANVLTF.

This clone was picked up one time. The J gene is TRBJ2-3, the V gene TRBV19; perhaps TRBD2 as D (6 bases). The CDR3 runs to 16 residues. V gave up 2 bases and J gave up 2 bases, with 14 bases separating them. CDR1 is LNHDA and CDR2 is SQIVND in the germline V gene (reference sequence). The CDR3 sequence is CASSIWRGGHTDTQYF. The CDR3 DNA is TGTGCCAGTAGTATATGGCGGGGAGGACACACAGATACGCAGTATTTT.

This rearrangement joins TRBV5-1 to TRBJ2-6; no firm D call. Trimming took off 2 bases at V and 0 bases at J, with 3 bases between the two ends. Germline V gene data show CDR1 as SGHRS and CDR2 as YFSETQ. The CDR3 contains 14 residues. The CDR3 sequence: CASSFGSGANVLTF. The CDR3 region has the DNA TGCGCCAGCAGCTTCGGCTCTGGGGCCAACGTCCTGACTTTC.